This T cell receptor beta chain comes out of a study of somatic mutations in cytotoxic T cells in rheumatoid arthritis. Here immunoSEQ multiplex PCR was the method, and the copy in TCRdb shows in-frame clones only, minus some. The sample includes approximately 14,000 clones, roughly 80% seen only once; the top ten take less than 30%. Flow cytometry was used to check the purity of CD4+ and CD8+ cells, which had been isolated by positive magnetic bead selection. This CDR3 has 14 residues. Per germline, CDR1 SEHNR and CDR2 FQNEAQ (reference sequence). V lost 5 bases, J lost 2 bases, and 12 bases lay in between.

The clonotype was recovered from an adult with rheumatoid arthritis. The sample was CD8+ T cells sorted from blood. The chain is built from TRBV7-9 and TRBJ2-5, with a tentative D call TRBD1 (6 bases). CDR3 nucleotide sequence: TGTGCCAGCAGCGCAAGGGGGACGCAAGAGACCCAGTACTTC. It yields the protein CASSARGTQETQYF.